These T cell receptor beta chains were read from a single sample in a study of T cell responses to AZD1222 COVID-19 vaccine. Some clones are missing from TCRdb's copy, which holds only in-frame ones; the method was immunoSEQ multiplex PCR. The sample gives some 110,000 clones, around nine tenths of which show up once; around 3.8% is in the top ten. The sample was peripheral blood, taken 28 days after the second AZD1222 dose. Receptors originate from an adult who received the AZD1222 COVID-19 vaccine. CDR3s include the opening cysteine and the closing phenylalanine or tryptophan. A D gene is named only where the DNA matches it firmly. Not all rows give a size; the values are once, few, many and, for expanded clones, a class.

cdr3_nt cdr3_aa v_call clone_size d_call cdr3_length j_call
TGTGCCACCATAGATATAGCAGGGGCCGACTCTGGGGCCAACGTCCTGACTTTC CATIDIAGADSGANVLTF TRBV2 once - 18 TRBJ2-6
TGTGCCAGCAGTCCAGCCATTCAGGGGTACCGTGAAAAACTGTTTTTT CASSPAIQGYREKLFF TRBV28 - - 16 TRBJ1-4
TGTGCCAGCAGCTTGGTGGGGAGCTCTGGAAACACCATATATTTT CASSLVGSSGNTIYF TRBV5-4 - - 15 TRBJ1-3
TGTGCCAGCAGCGGGACAGCTGAAGCTTTCTTT CASSGTAEAFF TRBV6-5 - TRBD1 11 TRBJ1-1
TGTGCCAGCAGTTTACAAGGCAGGGATCAGTCTGGAAACACCATATATTTT CASSLQGRDQSGNTIYF TRBV27 - - 17 TRBJ1-3
TGTGCCAGCAGCCAAGTTGGTCTAGCGGGGCCTTCCTACGAGCAGTACTTC CASSQVGLAGPSYEQYF TRBV3-1/TRBV3-2 - TRBD2 17 TRBJ2-7
TGTGCCAGCAGCTTGGGGGACGGGCCCTCCTACGAGCAGTACTTC CASSLGDGPSYEQYF TRBV5-5 - - 15 TRBJ2-7
TGTGCCAGCAGCCCCCGGGACATCGATTTTTTT CASSPRDIDFF TRBV5-8 - - 11 TRBJ1-4
TGTGCCAGCAGCCCGATGGGGAGGACGAATTCACCCCTCCACTTT CASSPMGRTNSPLHF TRBV7-9 - - 15 TRBJ1-6
TGTGCCAGCAGCCCACTAGCGGTTACTGGGTATGAGCAGTTCTTC CASSPLAVTGYEQFF TRBV5-4 - TRBD2 15 TRBJ2-1
TGTGCCAGCAGAGTGACCGGGGGAAGCAATCAGCCCCAGCATTTT CASRVTGGSNQPQHF TRBV7-8 - - 15 TRBJ1-5
TGTGCCAGCAGTGACGGCCCAGGGAGTGAAGAGCAGTACTTC CASSDGPGSEEQYF TRBV6-2/TRBV6-3 - - 14 TRBJ2-7
TGTGCCAGTAAAGGTCGAGGGTCCTACGAGCAGTACTTC CASKGRGSYEQYF TRBV19 - - 13 TRBJ2-7
TGTGCCAGCAGCTTACCCCGACAGGGGGAGGACAATGAGCAGTTCTTC CASSLPRQGEDNEQFF TRBV7-9 - TRBD1 16 TRBJ2-1
TGTGCCAGCAGCCAAGATGCAGGGAACCAGCCCCAGCATTTT CASSQDAGNQPQHF TRBV3-1/TRBV3-2 - - 14 TRBJ1-5
TGTGCCACCAGCCCCGGGACAGGGCGTTATAGCAATCAGCCCCAGCATTTT CATSPGTGRYSNQPQHF TRBV15 once TRBD1 17 TRBJ1-5